Presented here are 25 T cell receptor beta chains from one specimen sequenced in a study of T cell responses to AZD1222 COVID-19 vaccine. Here immunoSEQ multiplex PCR was the method, and the copy in TCRdb shows in-frame clones only, minus some. The sample yields 120,000 or so clones, 85% to 90% seen once. Specimen: peripheral blood, collected on day 0 of AZD1222 vaccination. The receptors here all came from an adult in good health.

CDR3 amino acids: CASSEAGPRQPQHF. The CDR3, as DNA: TGTGCCAGCAGTGAAGCAGGGCCCCGGCAGCCCCAGCATTTT. This chain links TRBV2 with TRBJ1-5; the D is unclear. Trimming took off 0 bases at V and 7 bases at J, with 10 bases between the two ends. Germline loops: CDR1 SNHLY, CDR2 FYNNEI. CDR3 size: 14 residues.

This clone was found a few times. J is TRBJ2-7 and V is TRBV7-9; no definite D call. Per the germline V gene, CDR1 is SEHNR and CDR2 is FQNEAQ (reference sequence). The CDR3 extends over 13 amino acids. V gave up 0 bases and J gave up 2 bases, with 5 bases separating them. The CDR3: CASSLAWTYEQYF. The CDR3 DNA sequence: TGTGCCAGCAGCTTAGCTTGGACCTACGAGCAGTACTTC.

This chain connects TRBV7-3 to TRBJ2-7; 8 bases align to TRBD1. Per the germline V gene, CDR1 is SGHTA and CDR2 is FQGTGA. This CDR3 has 16 amino acids. Trimming cost V 5 bases and J 7 bases; bases outside gene matches: 16. CDR3 loop: CASSPGQGNGYGEQYF. The DNA of the CDR3 is TGTGCCAGCAGCCCCGGACAGGGTAACGGCTACGGGGAGCAGTACTTC.

The chain recombines TRBV6-5 with TRBJ1-4; possibly TRBD1 for D (5 bases). Trimming stripped 4 bases from V and 5 bases from J, with 14 bases between. In germline, CDR1 is MNHEY, CDR2 SVGAGI. CDR3 length equals 15 residues. The CDR3 loop is CASSSPGRANEKLFF. DNA of the CDR3: TGTGCCAGCAGTTCCCCGGGACGTGCGAATGAAAAACTGTTTTTT.

The chain links TRBV27 to TRBJ1-2; D call uncertain. The CDR3 is 14 residues long. The germline V gene encodes CDR1 MNHEY and CDR2 SMNVEV (reference sequence). The V end was cut by 3 bases, the J end by 7 bases, with 15 bases between. CDR3 sequence: CASSFGVGIGGYTF. The CDR3 DNA is TGTGCCAGCAGTTTTGGTGTGGGAATAGGTGGCTACACCTTC.

The genes are TRBV9 and TRBJ2-1; 8 bases are a match to TRBD2. This CDR3 has 15 amino acids. J was trimmed by 2 bases and V by 3 bases; bases with no gene match: 4. Germline V lookup: CDR1 SGDLS, CDR2 YYNGEE. The CDR3 loop is CASSASGSTYNEQFF. The DNA for the CDR3 is TGTGCCAGCAGCGCAAGCGGGAGCACCTACAATGAGCAGTTCTTC.

The chain uses TRBV28 and TRBJ1-4, with D perhaps TRBD1 (5 bases). V was trimmed by 6 bases and J by 7 bases, leaving 18 bases between them. Germline CDR1 reads MDHEN; CDR2 reads SYDVKM. The CDR3 loop spans 15 amino acids. The CDR3 DNA reads as TGTGCCAGCAGCCGCTCGGTTAGGGGAGGTGAAAAACTGTTTTTT. Its protein is CASSRSVRGGEKLFF.

The chain links TRBV24-1 to TRBJ2-3; 10 bases agree with TRBD1. CDR1 KGHDR and CDR2 SFDVKD come from the germline V gene. The CDR3 runs 20 residues. V dropped 5 bases and J dropped 1; count of bases not matched to a gene: 17. CDR3 bases: TGTGCCACCAGTGCGCTGACAGGGGGCGCTTCCCAATCTGGCACAGATACGCAGTATTTT. Residues: CATSALTGGASQSGTDTQYF.

The chain carries TRBV11-2 and TRBJ1-4, with D unresolved. The ends were cut back, 5 bases at V and 8 bases at J, with 12 bases in the middle. The CDR3 runs 13 residues. Per the germline V gene, CDR1 is SGHAT and CDR2 is FQNNGV. CDR3 DNA sequence: TGTGCCAGCAGCCCCCCGGAACGCGAAAAACTGTTTTTT. It translates to CASSPPEREKLFF.

The CDR3 spells CASSDRGQSPLHF. The CDR3 nucleotides read TGTGCCAGCAGTGACAGGGGGCAATCACCCCTCCACTTT. V gene TRBV25-1 combines with J gene TRBJ1-6; 8 bases are shared with TRBD1. J was trimmed by 10 bases and V by 3 bases; bases with no gene match: 2. Germline V gene data show CDR1 as MGHDK and CDR2 as SYGVNS. CDR3 length equals 13 residues.

The CDR3 spells CASRPQGARRVRDTQYF. CDR3 DNA sequence: TGTGCCAGCAGACCACAGGGGGCGAGGAGGGTTAGAGATACGCAGTATTTT. The gene calls are TRBV7-2 and TRBJ2-3; the match to TRBD1 covers 9 bases. Germline CDR1 SGHTA, CDR2 FQGNSA. The CDR3 totals 17 residues. V lost 6 bases to trimming and J lost 5 bases; unmatched junction nucleotides: 15.

This clone was counted a single time. The chain recombines TRBV7-6 with TRBJ2-7; D gene uncertain. The V and J ends lost 1 base and 0 bases respectively, with 7 bases between them. The CDR3 has 14 residues. Per the germline V gene, CDR1 is SGHVS and CDR2 is FNYEAQ. Written as DNA, the CDR3 is TGTGCCAGCAGCTTAGGGATAGACTCCTACGAGCAGTACTTC. Translation: CASSLGIDSYEQYF.

The rearrangement links TRBV27 to TRBJ2-5, with TRBD2 identical over 9 bases. The germline V gene encodes CDR1 MNHEY and CDR2 SMNVEV (reference sequence). This CDR3 region has 15 residues. V was pared by 4 bases and J by 4 bases, with 7 bases of the junction left unmatched. CDR3 sequence: CASSWGIAGVETQYF. CDR3 in DNA: TGTGCCAGCAGTTGGGGGATAGCGGGAGTAGAGACCCAGTACTTC.

The chain employs TRBV4-1 and TRBJ1-1, with no clear D. Trimming pared 0 bases from V and 7 bases from J, leaving 9 bases between. The CDR3 consists of 13 residues. Germline-derived CDR1 and CDR2 are MGHRA and YSYEKL. CDR3 sequence reads: CASSQDLRFEAFF. Here the CDR3 DNA reads TGCGCCAGCAGCCAAGATTTGCGGTTTGAAGCTTTCTTT.

The chain recombines TRBV28 with TRBJ1-5, with a weak D call TRBD1 (5 bases). Trimming removed 7 bases at V and 5 bases at J, with 15 bases between. The CDR3 is 14 amino acids. Germline V lookup: CDR1 MDHEN, CDR2 SYDVKM. The CDR3 coding sequence is TGTGCCAGCACACTTAGTGCAGGGTATCAGCCCCAGCATTTT. Translated: CASTLSAGYQPQHF. Filled out from reference TRBV28 and TRBJ1-5, the complete variable domain reads DVKVTQSSRYLVKRTGEKVFLECVQDMDHENMFWYRQDPGLGLRLIYFSYDVKMKEKGDIPEGYSVSREKKERFSLILESASTNQTSMYLCASTLSAGYQPQHFGDGTRLSIL.

This chain connects TRBV28 to TRBJ2-3, with TRBD1 identical over 11 bases. This CDR3 spans 17 amino acids. The germline CDR1 and CDR2 sequences are MDHEN and SYDVKM. V lost 1 base and J lost 5; bases outside the gene matches: 8. The CDR3, as DNA: TGTGCCAGCAGTTTATTCCCCCTGGACAGGGGGCAAGATACGCAGTATTTT. Translated, it gives CASSLFPLDRGQDTQYF.

This chain connects TRBV6-2 or TRBV6-3 to TRBJ2-2; D gene ambiguous. The V gene's germline CDR1 is MNHEY and CDR2 SVGEGT. The CDR3 is made up of 12 amino acids. V was clipped by 6 bases and J by 7 bases, with 9 bases between them. The chain's CDR3 is CASSRRNGELFF. As DNA, the CDR3 is TGTGCCAGCAGCAGGCGGAACGGGGAGCTGTTTTTT.

The chain couples TRBV28 to TRBJ2-7; D not certain. Trimming removed 7 bases from V and 5 bases from J, with 18 bases in between. This CDR3 is built from 14 residues. From germline, CDR1 is MDHEN and CDR2 SYDVKM. The CDR3 DNA follows: TGTGCCAGCACCCACACAACCCTACGGAACGAGCAGTACTTC. Its translation is CASTHTTLRNEQYF.

The chain has TRBV30 and TRBJ1-2; 10 bases map to TRBD1. The length of the CDR3 is 14 residues. Trimming cost V 1 base and J 7 bases; bases outside gene matches: 6. CDR1 and CDR2 from the germline V gene are GTSNPN and SVGIG (reference sequence). CDR3 DNA sequence: TGTGCCTGGAGTGCCGACAGGGGGCGGGGTGGCTACACCTTC. Amino acids: CAWSADRGRGGYTF. The full variable domain, with the rest looked up from reference TRBV30 and TRBJ1-2, is SQTIHQWPATLVQPVGSPLSLECTVEGTSNPNLYWYRQAAGRGLQLLFYSVGIGQISSEVPQNLSASRPQDRQFILSSKKLLLSDSGFYLCAWSADRGRGGYTFGSGTRLTVV.

The chain combines TRBV30 with TRBJ1-2; 7 nucleotides agree with TRBD1. V was clipped by 1 base and J by 4 bases; unmatched bases: 3. The CDR3 length is 13 residues. Germline CDR1 GTSNPN, CDR2 SVGIG (reference sequence). The CDR3 here is CAWSARQGYGYTF. CDR3 nucleotide sequence: TGTGCCTGGAGTGCCCGACAGGGCTATGGCTACACCTTC.

The V gene is TRBV5-1, the J gene TRBJ2-7; no clear D. Germline CDR1 and CDR2: SGHRS and YFSETQ. The CDR3 has 15 amino acids. Between the trimmed V and J ends, which lost 0 bases and 5 bases, there was a span of 15 bases. CDR3 region: CASSLEKGRTHEQYF. CDR3 DNA sequence: TGCGCCAGCAGCTTGGAGAAGGGCAGAACTCACGAGCAGTACTTC.

The chain has TRBV6-5 and TRBJ1-2, with a weak D call TRBD1 (6 bases). The CDR3 has 12 amino acids. Trimming stripped 6 bases from V and 8 bases from J, with 13 bases between. The germline CDR1 and CDR2 sequences are MNHEY and SVGAGI. The CDR3 DNA follows: TGTGCCAGCAGATCCACAGGGTCCGGCTACACCTTC. Protein product: CASRSTGSGYTF.

CDR3 amino acids: CASSPGQSYTEAFF. The CDR3 DNA follows: TGTGCCAGCAGCCCAGGGCAGTCCTACACTGAAGCTTTCTTT. This sequence joins TRBV28 and TRBJ1-1; D may be TRBD1 (5 bases). This CDR3 region has 14 residues. The germline CDR1 and CDR2 sequences are MDHEN and SYDVKM. The V gene lost 6 bases and the J gene lost 3 bases, with 14 bases spanning the gap.

The chain uses TRBV25-1 and TRBJ1-1, with D unresolved. The CDR3 has 13 residues. Per germline, CDR1 MGHDK and CDR2 SYGVNS. V was pared by 3 bases and J by 5 bases, with 10 bases between. This CDR3 reads CASSDLGPTEAFF. CDR3 coding DNA: TGTGCCAGCAGTGACCTAGGGCCTACTGAAGCTTTCTTT.

The V call is TRBV5-5, the J call TRBJ1-1; no firm D call. Per germline, CDR1 SGHKS and CDR2 YYEKEE (reference sequence). The CDR3 sequence is 13 residues long. Between the trimmed V and J ends, which lost 1 base and 7 bases, there was a span of 11 bases. CDR3 loop: CASSLLPGFEAFF. CDR3 DNA sequence: TGTGCCAGCAGCTTGCTCCCGGGGTTTGAAGCTTTCTTT.